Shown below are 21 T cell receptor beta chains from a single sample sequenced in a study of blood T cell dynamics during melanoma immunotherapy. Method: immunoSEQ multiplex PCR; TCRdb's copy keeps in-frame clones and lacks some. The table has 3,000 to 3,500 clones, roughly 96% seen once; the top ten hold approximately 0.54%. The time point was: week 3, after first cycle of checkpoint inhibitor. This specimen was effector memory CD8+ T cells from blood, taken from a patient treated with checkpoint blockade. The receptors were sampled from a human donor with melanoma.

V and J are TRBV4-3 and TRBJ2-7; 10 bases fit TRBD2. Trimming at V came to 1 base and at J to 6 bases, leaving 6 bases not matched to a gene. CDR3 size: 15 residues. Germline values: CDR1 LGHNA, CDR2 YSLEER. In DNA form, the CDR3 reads TGCGCCAGCAGCCAAGGGACTAGCGGTGATTCCGAGCAGTACTTC. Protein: CASSQGTSGDSEQYF.

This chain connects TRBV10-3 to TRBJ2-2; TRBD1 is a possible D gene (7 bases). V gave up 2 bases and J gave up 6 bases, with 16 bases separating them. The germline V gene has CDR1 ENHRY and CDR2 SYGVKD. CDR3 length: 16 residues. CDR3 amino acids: CAISEPAGGSAGELFF. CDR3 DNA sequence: TGTGCCATCAGTGAGCCGGCAGGGGGGTCCGCCGGGGAGCTGTTTTTT.

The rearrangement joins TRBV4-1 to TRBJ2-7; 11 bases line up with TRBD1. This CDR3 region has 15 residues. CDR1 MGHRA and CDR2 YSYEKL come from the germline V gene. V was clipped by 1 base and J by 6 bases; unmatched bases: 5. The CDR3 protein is CASSQGTGGSLEQYF. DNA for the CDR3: TGCGCCAGCAGCCAAGGGACAGGGGGCTCCCTCGAGCAGTACTTC.

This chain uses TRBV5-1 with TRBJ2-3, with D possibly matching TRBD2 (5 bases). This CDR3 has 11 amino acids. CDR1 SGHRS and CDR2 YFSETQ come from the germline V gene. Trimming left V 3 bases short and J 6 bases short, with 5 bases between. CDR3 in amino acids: CASSSGDTQYF. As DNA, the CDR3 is TGCGCCAGCAGCTCGGGGGATACGCAGTATTTT.

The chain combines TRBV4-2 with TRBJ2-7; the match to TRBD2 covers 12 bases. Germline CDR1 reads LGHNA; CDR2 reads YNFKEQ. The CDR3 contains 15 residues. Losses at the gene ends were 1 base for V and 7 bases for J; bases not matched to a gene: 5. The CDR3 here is CASSQGLAGVGEQYF. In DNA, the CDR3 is TGTGCCAGCAGCCAAGGACTAGCGGGAGTGGGGGAGCAGTACTTC.

The CDR3 DNA sequence: TGTGCCAGCAGTTTATCGGGTGGCTCTGGAAACACCATATATTTT. Translating it yields CASSLSGGSGNTIYF. V is TRBV27 and J is TRBJ1-3; D remains ambiguous. With 0 bases removed from V and 0 bases from J, the gap between germline ends came to 6 bases. CDR3 size: 15 residues. Germline CDR1 and CDR2: MNHEY and SMNVEV (reference sequence).

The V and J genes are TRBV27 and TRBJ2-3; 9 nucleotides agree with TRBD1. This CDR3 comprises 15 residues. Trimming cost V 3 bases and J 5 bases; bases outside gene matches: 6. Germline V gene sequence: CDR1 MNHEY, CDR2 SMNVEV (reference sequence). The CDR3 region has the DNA TGTGCCAGCAGTTTGTCGGACAGGGGAATAGATACGCAGTATTTT. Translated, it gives CASSLSDRGIDTQYF.

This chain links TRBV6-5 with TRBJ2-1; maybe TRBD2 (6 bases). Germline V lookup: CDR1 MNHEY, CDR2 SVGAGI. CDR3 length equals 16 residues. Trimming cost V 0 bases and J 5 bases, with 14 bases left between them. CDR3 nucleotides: TGTGCCAGCAGTTACTCAGGACTACCTCCAAACAATGAGCAGTTCTTC. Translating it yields CASSYSGLPPNNEQFF.

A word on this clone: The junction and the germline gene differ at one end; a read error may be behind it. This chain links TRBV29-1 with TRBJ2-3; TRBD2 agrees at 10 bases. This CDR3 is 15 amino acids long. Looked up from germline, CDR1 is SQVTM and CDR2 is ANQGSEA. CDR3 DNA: TGCAGCGTAGAAGGACTAGCGGATGGTGCAGATACGCAGTATTTT. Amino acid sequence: CSVEGLADGADTQYF.

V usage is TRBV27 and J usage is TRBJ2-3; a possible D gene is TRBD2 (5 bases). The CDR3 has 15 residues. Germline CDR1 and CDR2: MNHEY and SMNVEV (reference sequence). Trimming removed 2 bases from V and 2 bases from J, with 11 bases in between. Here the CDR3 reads CASSLEGLNTDTQYF. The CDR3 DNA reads TGTGCCAGCAGTTTAGAGGGCTTAAACACAGATACGCAGTATTTT.

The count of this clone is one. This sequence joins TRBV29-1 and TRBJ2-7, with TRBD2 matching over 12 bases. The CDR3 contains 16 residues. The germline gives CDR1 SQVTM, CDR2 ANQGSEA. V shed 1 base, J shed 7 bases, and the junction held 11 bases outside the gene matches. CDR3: CSVEAPLAGGPEEQYF. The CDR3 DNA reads TGCAGCGTTGAAGCCCCGCTAGCGGGAGGGCCGGAGGAGCAGTACTTC.

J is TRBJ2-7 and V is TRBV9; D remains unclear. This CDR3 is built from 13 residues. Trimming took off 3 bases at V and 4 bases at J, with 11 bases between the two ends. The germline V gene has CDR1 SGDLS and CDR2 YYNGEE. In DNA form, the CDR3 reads TGTGCCAGCAGCGACCCTATGGGGTACGAGCAGTACTTC. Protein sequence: CASSDPMGYEQYF.

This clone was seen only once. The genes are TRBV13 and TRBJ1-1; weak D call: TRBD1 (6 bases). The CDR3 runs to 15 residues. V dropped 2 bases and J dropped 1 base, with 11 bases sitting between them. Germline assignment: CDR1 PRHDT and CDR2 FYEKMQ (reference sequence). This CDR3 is CASSLWGRANTEAFF. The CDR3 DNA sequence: TGTGCCAGCAGCTTATGGGGGCGCGCGAACACTGAAGCTTTCTTT.

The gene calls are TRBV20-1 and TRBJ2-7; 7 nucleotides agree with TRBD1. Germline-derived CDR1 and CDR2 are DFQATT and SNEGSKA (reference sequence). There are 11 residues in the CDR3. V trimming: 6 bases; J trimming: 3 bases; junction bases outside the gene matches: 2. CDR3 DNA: TGCAGTGCCCGGGACAGCTACGAGCAGTACTTC. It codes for CSARDSYEQYF.

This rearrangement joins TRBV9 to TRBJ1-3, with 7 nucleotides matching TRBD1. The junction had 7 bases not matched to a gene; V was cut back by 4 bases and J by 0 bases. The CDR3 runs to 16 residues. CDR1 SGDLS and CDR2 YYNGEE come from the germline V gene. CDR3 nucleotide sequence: TGTGCCAGCAGCCCCTCGGGACAGATCTCTGGAAACACCATATATTTT. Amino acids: CASSPSGQISGNTIYF.

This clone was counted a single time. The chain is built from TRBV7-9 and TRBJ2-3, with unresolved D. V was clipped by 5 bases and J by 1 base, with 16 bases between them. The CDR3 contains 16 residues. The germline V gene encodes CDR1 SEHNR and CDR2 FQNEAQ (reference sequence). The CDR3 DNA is TGTGCCAGCAGCCCGGCTGGCTTTAGGGGCACAGATACGCAGTATTTT. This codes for CASSPAGFRGTDTQYF.

CDR3 coding DNA: TGTGCCAGCAGCTTGGGTGTCGAAGAGACCCAGTACTTC. Residues: CASSLGVEETQYF. This chain joins TRBV11-2 and TRBJ2-5; D call uncertain. The CDR3 contains 13 residues. The V gene lost 3 bases and the J gene lost 3 bases, with 8 bases spanning the gap. Germline CDR1 and CDR2: SGHAT and FQNNGV.

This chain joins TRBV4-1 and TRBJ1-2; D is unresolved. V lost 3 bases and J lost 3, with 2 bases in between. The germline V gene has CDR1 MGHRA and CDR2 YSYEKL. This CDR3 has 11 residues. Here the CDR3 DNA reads TGCGCCAGCAGCCATTACTATGGCTACACCTTC. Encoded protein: CASSHYYGYTF.

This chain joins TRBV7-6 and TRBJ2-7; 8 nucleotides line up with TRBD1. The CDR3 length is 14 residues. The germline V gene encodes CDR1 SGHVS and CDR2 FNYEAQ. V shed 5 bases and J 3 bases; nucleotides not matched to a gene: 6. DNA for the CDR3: TGTGCCAGCAGCCCCTACAGGGGGAACTACGAGCAGTACTTC. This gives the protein CASSPYRGNYEQYF.

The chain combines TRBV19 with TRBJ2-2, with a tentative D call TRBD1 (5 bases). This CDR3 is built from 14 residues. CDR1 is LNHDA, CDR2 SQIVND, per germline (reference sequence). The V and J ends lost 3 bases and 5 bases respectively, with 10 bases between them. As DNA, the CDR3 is TGTGCCAGTAGTATCACACCAGGGACCGGGGAGCTGTTTTTT. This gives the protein CASSITPGTGELFF.

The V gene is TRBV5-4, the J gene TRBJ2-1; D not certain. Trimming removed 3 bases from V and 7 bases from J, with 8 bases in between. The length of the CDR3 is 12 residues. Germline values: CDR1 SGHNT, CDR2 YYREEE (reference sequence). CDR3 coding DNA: TGTGCCAGCAGCTGGACCAATAATGAGCAGTTCTTC. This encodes CASSWTNNEQFF. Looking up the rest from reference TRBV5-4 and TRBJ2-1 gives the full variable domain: ETGVTQSPTHLIKTRGQQVTLRCSSQSGHNTVSWYQQALGQGPQFIFQYYREEENGRGNFPPRFSGLQFPNYSSELNVNALELDDSALYLCASSWTNNEQFFGPGTRLTVL.